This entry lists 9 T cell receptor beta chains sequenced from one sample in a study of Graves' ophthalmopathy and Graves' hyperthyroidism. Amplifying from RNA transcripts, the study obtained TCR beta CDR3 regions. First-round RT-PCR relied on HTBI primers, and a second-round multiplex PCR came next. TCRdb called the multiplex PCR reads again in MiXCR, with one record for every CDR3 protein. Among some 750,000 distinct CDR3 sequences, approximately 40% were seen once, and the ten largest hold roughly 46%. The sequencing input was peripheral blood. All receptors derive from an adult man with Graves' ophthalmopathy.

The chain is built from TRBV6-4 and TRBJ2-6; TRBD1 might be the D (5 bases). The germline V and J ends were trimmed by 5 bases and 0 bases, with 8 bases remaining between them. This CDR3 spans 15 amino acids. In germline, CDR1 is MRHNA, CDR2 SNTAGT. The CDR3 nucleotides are TGTGCCAGCAGTAAAACAGGCTCTGGGGCCAACGTCCTGACTTTC. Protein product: CASSKTGSGANVLTF.

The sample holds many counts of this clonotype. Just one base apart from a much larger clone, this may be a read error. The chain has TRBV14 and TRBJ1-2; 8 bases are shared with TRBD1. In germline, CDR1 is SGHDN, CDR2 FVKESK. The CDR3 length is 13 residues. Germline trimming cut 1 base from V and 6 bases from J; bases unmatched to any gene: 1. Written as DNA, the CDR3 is TGTGCCAGCAGCCAAGCAGGGGGCGATGGCTACACCTTC. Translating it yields CASSQAGGDGYTF.

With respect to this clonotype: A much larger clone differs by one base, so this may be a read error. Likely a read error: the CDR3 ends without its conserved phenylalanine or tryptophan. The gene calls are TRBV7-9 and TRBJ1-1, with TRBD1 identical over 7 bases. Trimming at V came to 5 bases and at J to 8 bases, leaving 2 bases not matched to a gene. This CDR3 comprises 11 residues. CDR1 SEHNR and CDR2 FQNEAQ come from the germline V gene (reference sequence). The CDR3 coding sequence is TGTGCCAGCAGCCTGGGACAGGAAGCTTTCCTT. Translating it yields CASSLGQEAFL.

The CDR3 DNA reads TGCAGCTCGGGGGGGGTTAACACTGAAGCTTTCTTT. Its protein is CSSGGVNTEAFF. The chain employs TRBV29-1 and TRBJ1-1; D might be TRBD1 (5 bases). Trimming left V 8 bases short and J 2 bases short, with 12 bases between. Germline assignment: CDR1 SQVTM and CDR2 ANQGSEA. The CDR3 has 12 amino acids.

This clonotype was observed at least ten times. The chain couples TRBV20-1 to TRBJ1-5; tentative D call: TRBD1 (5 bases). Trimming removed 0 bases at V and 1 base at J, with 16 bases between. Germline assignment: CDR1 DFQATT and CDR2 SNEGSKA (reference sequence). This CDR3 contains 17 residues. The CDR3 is CSARDVKGMTSNQPQHF. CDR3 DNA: TGCAGTGCTAGAGATGTAAAGGGGATGACGAGCAATCAGCCCCAGCATTTT.

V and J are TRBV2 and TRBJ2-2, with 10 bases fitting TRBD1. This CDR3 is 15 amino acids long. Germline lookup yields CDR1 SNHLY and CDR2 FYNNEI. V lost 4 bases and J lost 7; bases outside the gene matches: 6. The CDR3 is CASSGDRGRVGELFF. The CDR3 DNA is TGTGCCAGCAGTGGTGACAGGGGGCGCGTCGGGGAGCTGTTTTTT. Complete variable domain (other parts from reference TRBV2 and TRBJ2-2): EPEVTQTPSHQVTQMGQEVILRCVPISNHLYFYWYRQILGQKVEFLVSFYNNEISEKSEIFDDQFSVERPDGSNFTLKIRSTKLEDSAMYFCASSGDRGRVGELFFGEGSRLTVL.

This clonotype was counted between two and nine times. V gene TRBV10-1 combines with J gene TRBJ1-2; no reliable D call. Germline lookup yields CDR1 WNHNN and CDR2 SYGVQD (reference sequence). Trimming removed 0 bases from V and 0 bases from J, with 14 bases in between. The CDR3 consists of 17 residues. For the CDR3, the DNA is TGCGCCAGCAGTGAGTCGATAATGGCAGAACCTAACTATGGCTACACCTTC. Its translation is CASSESIMAEPNYGYTF.

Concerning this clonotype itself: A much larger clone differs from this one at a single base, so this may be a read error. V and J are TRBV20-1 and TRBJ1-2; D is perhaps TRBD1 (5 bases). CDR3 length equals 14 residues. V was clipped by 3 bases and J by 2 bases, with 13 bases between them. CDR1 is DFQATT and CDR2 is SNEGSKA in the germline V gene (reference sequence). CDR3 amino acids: CSASDTRANYGYTF. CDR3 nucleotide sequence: TGCAGTGCTAGTGACACCAGGGCAAACTATGGCTACACCTTC.

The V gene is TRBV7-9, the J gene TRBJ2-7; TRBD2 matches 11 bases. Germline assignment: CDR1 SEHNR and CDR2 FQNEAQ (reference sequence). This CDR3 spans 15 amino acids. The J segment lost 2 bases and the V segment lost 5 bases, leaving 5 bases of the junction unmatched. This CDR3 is CASSLISGRAYEQYF. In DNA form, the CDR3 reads TGTGCCAGCAGCCTGATTAGCGGGAGGGCCTACGAGCAGTACTTC.